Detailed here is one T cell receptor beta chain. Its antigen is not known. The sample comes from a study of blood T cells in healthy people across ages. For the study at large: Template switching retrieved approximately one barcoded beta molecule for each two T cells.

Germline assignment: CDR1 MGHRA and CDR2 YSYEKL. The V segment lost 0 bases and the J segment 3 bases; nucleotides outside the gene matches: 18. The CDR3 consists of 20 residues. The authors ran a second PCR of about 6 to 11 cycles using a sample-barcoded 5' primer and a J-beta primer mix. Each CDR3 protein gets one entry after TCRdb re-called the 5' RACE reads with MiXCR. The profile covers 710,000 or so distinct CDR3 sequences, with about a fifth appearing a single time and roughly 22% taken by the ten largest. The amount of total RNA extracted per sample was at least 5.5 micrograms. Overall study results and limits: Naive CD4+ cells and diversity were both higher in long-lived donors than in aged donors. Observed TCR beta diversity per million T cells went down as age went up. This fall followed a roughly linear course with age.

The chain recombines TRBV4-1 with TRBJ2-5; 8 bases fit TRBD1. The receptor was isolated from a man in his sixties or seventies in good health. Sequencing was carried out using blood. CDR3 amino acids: CASSQDTADRAKESKETQYF. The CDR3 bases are TGCGCCAGCAGCCAAGATACGGCGGACAGGGCTAAAGAATCAAAAGAGACCCAGTACTTC.